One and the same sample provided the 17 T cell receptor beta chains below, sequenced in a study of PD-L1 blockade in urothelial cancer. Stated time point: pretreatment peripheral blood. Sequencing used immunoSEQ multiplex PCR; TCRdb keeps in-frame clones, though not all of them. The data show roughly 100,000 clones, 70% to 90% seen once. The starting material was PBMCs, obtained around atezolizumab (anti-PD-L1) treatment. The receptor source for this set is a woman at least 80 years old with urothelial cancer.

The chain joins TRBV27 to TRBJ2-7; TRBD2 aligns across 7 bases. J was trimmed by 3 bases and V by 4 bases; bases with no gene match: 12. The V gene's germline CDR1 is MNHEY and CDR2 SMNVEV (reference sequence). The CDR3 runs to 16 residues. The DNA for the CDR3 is TGTGCCAGCAGTTCGGGCTCCGGGAGGTTAGTCTACGAGCAGTACTTC. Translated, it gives CASSSGSGRLVYEQYF.

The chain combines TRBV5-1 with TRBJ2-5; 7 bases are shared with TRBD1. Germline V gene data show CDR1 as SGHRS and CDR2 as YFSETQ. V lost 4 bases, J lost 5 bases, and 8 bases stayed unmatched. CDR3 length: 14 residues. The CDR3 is CASSPGTVRETQYF. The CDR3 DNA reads TGCGCCAGCAGCCCCGGGACAGTTCGGGAGACCCAGTACTTC. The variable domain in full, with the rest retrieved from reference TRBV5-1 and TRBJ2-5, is KAGVTQTPRYLIKTRGQQVTLSCSPISGHRSVSWYQQTPGQGLQFLFEYFSETQRNKGNFPGRFSGRQFSNSRSEMNVSTLELGDSALYLCASSPGTVRETQYFGPGTRLLVL.

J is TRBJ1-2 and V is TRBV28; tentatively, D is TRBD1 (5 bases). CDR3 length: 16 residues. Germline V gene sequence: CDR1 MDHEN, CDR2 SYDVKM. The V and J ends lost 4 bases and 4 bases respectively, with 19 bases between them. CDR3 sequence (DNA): TGTGCCAGCAGTTCCCACCCCCGGGGGAAGGCCTATGGCTACACCTTC. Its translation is CASSSHPRGKAYGYTF.

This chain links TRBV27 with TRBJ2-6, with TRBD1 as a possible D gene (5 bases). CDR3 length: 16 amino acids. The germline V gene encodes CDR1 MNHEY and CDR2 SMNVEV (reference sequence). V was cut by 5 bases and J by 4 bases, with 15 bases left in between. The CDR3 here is CASSPLQGVGANVLTF. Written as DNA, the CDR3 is TGTGCCAGCAGTCCTCTCCAGGGTGTAGGGGCCAACGTCCTGACTTTC.

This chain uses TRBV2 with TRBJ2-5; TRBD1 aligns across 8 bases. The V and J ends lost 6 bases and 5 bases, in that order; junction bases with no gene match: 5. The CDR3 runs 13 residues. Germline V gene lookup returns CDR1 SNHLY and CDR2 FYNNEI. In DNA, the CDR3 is TGTGCCAGCAGAAACAGGGGGTGGGAGACCCAGTACTTC. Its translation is CASRNRGWETQYF.

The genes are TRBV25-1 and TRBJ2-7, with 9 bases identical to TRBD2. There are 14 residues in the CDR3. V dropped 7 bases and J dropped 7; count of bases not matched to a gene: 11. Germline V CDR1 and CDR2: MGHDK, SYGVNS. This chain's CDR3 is CASKKGGRAGEQYF. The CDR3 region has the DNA TGTGCCAGCAAAAAAGGCGGGAGGGCCGGAGAGCAGTACTTC.

CDR3 amino acids: CASSQRTSGRDNEQFF. The CDR3 DNA sequence: TGTGCCAGCAGCCAAAGGACTAGCGGGAGGGACAATGAGCAGTTCTTC. The V gene is TRBV4-2, the J gene TRBJ2-1; 15 bases fit TRBD2. The CDR3 runs to 16 residues. V lost 2 bases to trimming and J lost 5 bases; unmatched junction nucleotides: 1. Germline-derived CDR1 and CDR2 are LGHNA and YNFKEQ.

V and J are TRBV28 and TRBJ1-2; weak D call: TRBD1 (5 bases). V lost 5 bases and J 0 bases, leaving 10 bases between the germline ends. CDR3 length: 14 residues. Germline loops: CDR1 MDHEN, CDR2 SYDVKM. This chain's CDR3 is CASSVTGTNYGYTF. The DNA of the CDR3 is TGTGCCAGCAGTGTTACAGGTACTAACTATGGCTACACCTTC.

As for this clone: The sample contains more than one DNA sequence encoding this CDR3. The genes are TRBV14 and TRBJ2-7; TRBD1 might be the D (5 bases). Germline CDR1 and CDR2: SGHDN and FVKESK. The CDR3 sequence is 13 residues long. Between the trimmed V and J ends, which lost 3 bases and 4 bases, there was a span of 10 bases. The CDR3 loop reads CASSQGQFYEQYF. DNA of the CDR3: TGTGCCAGCAGCCAGGGGCAGTTTTACGAGCAGTACTTC.

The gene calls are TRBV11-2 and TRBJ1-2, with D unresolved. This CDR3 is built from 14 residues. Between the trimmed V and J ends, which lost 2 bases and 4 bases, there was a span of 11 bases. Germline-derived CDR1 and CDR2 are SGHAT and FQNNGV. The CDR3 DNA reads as TGTGCCAGCAGCTTAAACTCAGGCAGCTATGGCTACACCTTC. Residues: CASSLNSGSYGYTF.

The CDR3 nucleotides read TGTGCCTGGGCCTGGGGAGGGGGTAAAGAGACCCAGTACTTC. Protein: CAWAWGGGKETQYF. This chain connects TRBV30 to TRBJ2-5; possibly TRBD2 for D (7 bases). The CDR3 covers 14 residues. V lost 5 bases and J lost 3, with 16 bases in between. The germline gives CDR1 GTSNPN, CDR2 SVGIG (reference sequence).

CDR3 protein: CASTRTDTQYF. CDR3 DNA: TGTGCCAGCACCAGGACAGATACGCAGTATTTT. The chain couples TRBV6-1 to TRBJ2-3, with D unclear. Trimming cost V 7 bases and J 3 bases, with 5 bases left between them. In germline, CDR1 is MNHNS, CDR2 SASEGT. The CDR3 contains 11 residues.

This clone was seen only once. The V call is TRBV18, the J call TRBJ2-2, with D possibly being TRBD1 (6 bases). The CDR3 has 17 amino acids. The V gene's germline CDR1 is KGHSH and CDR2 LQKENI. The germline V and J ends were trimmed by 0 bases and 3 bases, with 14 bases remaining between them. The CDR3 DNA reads TGTGCCAGCTCACCACCTAAGGCAGGGGTCGACACCGGGGAGCTGTTTTTT. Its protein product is CASSPPKAGVDTGELFF.

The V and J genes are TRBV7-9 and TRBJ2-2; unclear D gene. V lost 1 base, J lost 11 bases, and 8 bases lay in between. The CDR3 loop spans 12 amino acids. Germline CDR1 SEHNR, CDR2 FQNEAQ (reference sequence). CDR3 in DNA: TGTGCCAGCAGCTTAGACTTACGAGAGCTGTTTTTT. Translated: CASSLDLRELFF.

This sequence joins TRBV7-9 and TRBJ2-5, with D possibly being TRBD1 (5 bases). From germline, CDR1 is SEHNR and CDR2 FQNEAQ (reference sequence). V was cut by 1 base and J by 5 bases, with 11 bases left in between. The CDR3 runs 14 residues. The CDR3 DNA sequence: TGTGCCAGCAGCTTAGAAACAGGATGGGAGACCCAGTACTTC. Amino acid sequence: CASSLETGWETQYF.

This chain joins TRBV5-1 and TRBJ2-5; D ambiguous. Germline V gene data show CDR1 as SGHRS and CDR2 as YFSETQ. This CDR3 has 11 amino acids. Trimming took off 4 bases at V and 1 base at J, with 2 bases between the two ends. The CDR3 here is CASSLQETQYF. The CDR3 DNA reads TGCGCCAGCAGCCTCCAAGAGACCCAGTACTTC.

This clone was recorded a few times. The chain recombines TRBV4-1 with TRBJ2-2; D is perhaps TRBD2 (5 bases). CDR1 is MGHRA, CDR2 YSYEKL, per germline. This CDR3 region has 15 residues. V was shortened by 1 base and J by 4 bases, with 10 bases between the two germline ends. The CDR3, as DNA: TGCGCCAGCAGCCAAGGGATTAGCGCCACCGGGGAGCTGTTTTTT. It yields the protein CASSQGISATGELFF.